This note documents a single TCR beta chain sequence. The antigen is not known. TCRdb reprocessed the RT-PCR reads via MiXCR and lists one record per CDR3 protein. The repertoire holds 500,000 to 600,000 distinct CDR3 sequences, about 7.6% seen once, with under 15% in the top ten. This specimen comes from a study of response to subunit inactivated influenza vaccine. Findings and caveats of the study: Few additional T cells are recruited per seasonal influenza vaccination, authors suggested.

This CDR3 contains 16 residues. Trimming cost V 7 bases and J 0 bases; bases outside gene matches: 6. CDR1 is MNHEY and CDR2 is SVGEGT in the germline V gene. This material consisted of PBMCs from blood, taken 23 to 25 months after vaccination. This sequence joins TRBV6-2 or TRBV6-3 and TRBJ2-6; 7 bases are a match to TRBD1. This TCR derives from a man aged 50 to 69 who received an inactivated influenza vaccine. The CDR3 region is CASMARGYSGANVLTF. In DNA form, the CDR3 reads TGTGCCAGCATGGCCAGGGGGTACTCTGGGGCCAACGTCCTGACTTTC.